Below are 10 T cell receptor beta chains sequenced from a single sample in a study of blood T cell repertoires in COVID-19. Sequencing used immunoSEQ multiplex PCR; TCRdb keeps in-frame clones, though not all of them. The data show over 200,000 clones, 75% to 90% seen once. Input material: PBMCs or T cells enriched from blood (not recorded which). The origin of the receptors is a woman aged 25 to 39 who had been exposed to COVID-19.

V is TRBV20-1 and J is TRBJ2-4, with D possibly TRBD1 on 6 matching bases. The CDR3 sequence is 17 residues long. The V end lost 3 bases, the J end lost 0 bases, and 18 bases lay between the germline ends. Germline loops: CDR1 DFQATT, CDR2 SNEGSKA (reference sequence). CDR3 nucleotides: TGCAGTGCTAGTTCGCATTTAGGGGGTCTAGCCAAAAACATTCAGTACTTC. Translated, it gives CSASSHLGGLAKNIQYF.

This chain links TRBV5-1 with TRBJ2-3; TRBD1 agrees at 9 bases. V trimming: 2 bases; J trimming: 1 base; junction bases outside the gene matches: 5. The CDR3 extends over 16 amino acids. The germline gives CDR1 SGHRS, CDR2 YFSETQ. The CDR3 nucleotides read TGCGCCAGCAGCTTTTCAGGACAGGGGCGCACAGATACGCAGTATTTT. This codes for CASSFSGQGRTDTQYF. Drawing the rest from reference TRBV5-1 and TRBJ2-3, the complete variable domain is KAGVTQTPRYLIKTRGQQVTLSCSPISGHRSVSWYQQTPGQGLQFLFEYFSETQRNKGNFPGRFSGRQFSNSRSEMNVSTLELGDSALYLCASSFSGQGRTDTQYFGPGTRLTVL.

This chain uses TRBV28 with TRBJ2-1; 9 nucleotides line up with TRBD1. With 10 bases clipped from V and 4 bases from J, the junction kept 8 bases outside the gene matches. Germline assignment: CDR1 MDHEN and CDR2 SYDVKM. There are 14 residues in the CDR3. The CDR3 reads CATYSGTGYNEQFF. The CDR3 DNA is TGTGCCACCTACTCCGGGACAGGGTACAATGAGCAGTTCTTC.

This clone appeared once. The rearrangement uses TRBV9 and TRBJ2-3; the match to TRBD2 covers 11 bases. The CDR3 has 16 residues. Germline lookup yields CDR1 SGDLS and CDR2 YYNGEE. J was trimmed by 4 bases and V by 0 bases; bases with no gene match: 4. The CDR3 spells CASSVASGGSADTQYF. CDR3 DNA: TGTGCCAGCAGCGTAGCTAGCGGGGGGTCGGCAGATACGCAGTATTTT. Full variable domain (rest looked up from reference TRBV9 and TRBJ2-3): DSGVTQTPKHLITATGQRVTLRCSPRSGDLSVYWYQQSLDQGLQFLIQYYNGEERAKGNILERFSAQQFPDLHSELNLSSLELGDSALYFCASSVASGGSADTQYFGPGTRLTVL.

The genes are TRBV7-8 and TRBJ2-7; TRBD1 matches 8 bases. The junction had 7 bases not matched to a gene; V was cut back by 5 bases and J by 1 base. The CDR3 runs 15 residues. Germline V gene data show CDR1 as SGHVS and CDR2 as FQNEAQ. The CDR3 sequence is CASSPRTGYSYEQYF. The CDR3 DNA sequence: TGTGCCAGCAGCCCCCGGACAGGGTATTCCTACGAGCAGTACTTC.

CDR3 sequence: CATSEAGTESSYEQYF. The CDR3 DNA reads as TGTGCCACCAGTGAAGCCGGGACTGAGAGCTCCTACGAGCAGTACTTC. The chain is built from TRBV24-1 and TRBJ2-7, with D tentatively TRBD2 (6 bases). The V gene's germline CDR1 is KGHDR and CDR2 SFDVKD. The CDR3 consists of 16 residues. Trimming took off 4 bases at V and 0 bases at J, with 15 bases between the two ends.

V usage is TRBV24-1 and J usage is TRBJ1-6; 8 nucleotides match TRBD1. The germline CDR1 and CDR2 sequences are KGHDR and SFDVKD. The CDR3 totals 17 residues. V lost 4 bases to trimming and J lost 10 bases; unmatched junction nucleotides: 14. CDR3: CATSDGQGRGKCSPLHF. The CDR3 DNA follows: TGTGCCACCAGTGACGGACAGGGAAGGGGCAAATGCTCACCCCTCCACTTT.

The gene calls are TRBV11-2 and TRBJ2-3; 8 nucleotides line up with TRBD1. The CDR3 loop spans 16 amino acids. The V and J ends lost 1 base and 1 base, in that order; junction bases with no gene match: 4. CDR1 is SGHAT, CDR2 FQNNGV, per germline. CDR3 residues: CASSLGRGHGTDTQYF. CDR3 coding DNA: TGTGCCAGCAGCTTAGGCAGGGGGCATGGCACAGATACGCAGTATTTT.

J is TRBJ1-5 and V is TRBV5-1, with D hard to call. Germline V gene lookup returns CDR1 SGHRS and CDR2 YFSETQ. The CDR3 extends over 14 amino acids. V was trimmed by 3 bases and J by 6 bases, leaving 13 bases between them. Here the CDR3 reads CASSSGGDGQPQHF. Here the CDR3 DNA reads TGCGCCAGCAGCTCCGGCGGTGACGGTCAGCCCCAGCATTTT.

The gene calls are TRBV4-2 and TRBJ1-5, with no clear D. Germline V gene sequence: CDR1 LGHNA, CDR2 YNFKEQ. This CDR3 has 12 amino acids. V was cut by 0 bases and J by 9 bases, with 6 bases left in between. The CDR3 protein is CASSQEGRPQHF. Written as DNA, the CDR3 is TGTGCCAGCAGCCAAGAGGGGAGGCCCCAGCATTTT.